The 24 T cell receptor beta chains reported below all come from one sample, sequenced in a study of human T cells and chemical hapten exposure (dated by TCRdb to about 2021). This specimen's time point label, per the study, means: pre-sensitization, week 0. Explained via the paper, the treatment or condition label denotes: therapeutic diphenylcyclopropenone sensitization with weekly scalp DPC. Library preparation used RACE. The sequencer was a NextSeq 500. TCRdb trimmed public reads at Q25 via fastp, called clones via MiXCR and kept in-frame beta chains. Duplicate CDR3 protein sequences are folded into a single record with the most common DNA and genes. The sample table lists around 120,000 distinct CDR3 sequences, roughly 12% of them with a count of one. Of the sample, 2.8% is held by the ten largest clones. Sequencing was performed on whole blood, taken in connection with sensitization to the hapten diphenylcyclopropenone (DPC). The receptors shown here come from a woman in her late teens or twenties with alopecia areata. Some clones in this sample may be carry-over from other donors' samples.

The V call is TRBV30, the J call TRBJ1-1; the D gene is possibly TRBD1 (5 bases). Trimming took 4 bases from V and 0 from J, leaving 12 bases between them. The CDR3 sequence is 14 residues long. The germline V gene has CDR1 GTSNPN and CDR2 SVGIG (reference sequence). In DNA, the CDR3 is TGTGCCTGGACTTTGGGACTGATGAACACTGAAGCTTTCTTT. It translates to CAWTLGLMNTEAFF.

This clonotype appeared many times. The chain uses TRBV30 and TRBJ1-5; D is unclear. V lost 4 bases and J lost 3, with 13 bases in between. The CDR3 length is 14 residues. CDR1 GTSNPN and CDR2 SVGIG come from the germline V gene (reference sequence). The CDR3 nucleotides read TGTGCCTGGACCTCCGGACGGCTCAATCAGCCCCAGCATTTT. It encodes CAWTSGRLNQPQHF.

The V and J genes are TRBV4-2 and TRBJ2-3; D may be TRBD2 (5 bases). This CDR3 is 16 amino acids long. Trimming took 0 bases from V and 2 from J, leaving 12 bases between them. Per germline, CDR1 LGHNA and CDR2 YNFKEQ. The DNA for the CDR3 is TGTGCCAGCAGCCAAGATCTGAGAGCGGACACAGATACGCAGTATTTT. Protein sequence: CASSQDLRADTDTQYF.

This clonotype appeared a few times. This rearrangement joins TRBV9 to TRBJ2-5; 10 nucleotides align to TRBD1. Trimming cost V 6 bases and J 4 bases; bases outside gene matches: 9. Germline loops: CDR1 SGDLS, CDR2 YYNGEE. The CDR3 has 15 residues. The CDR3, as DNA: TGTGCCAGCACCTCGGGACAGGGGAATGGAGAGACCCAGTACTTC. Residues: CASTSGQGNGETQYF.

In its sample, this clonotype was seen many times. The chain uses TRBV7-9 and TRBJ1-3; D not resolved. Germline CDR1 is SEHNR and CDR2 is FQNEAQ (reference sequence). The V end lost 3 bases, the J end lost 4 bases, and 10 bases lay between the germline ends. CDR3 size: 14 residues. In nucleotides, the CDR3 is TGTGCCAGCAGCTTCATCCGGGCCGGAAACACCATATATTTT. It is translated as CASSFIRAGNTIYF. Supplemented by reference TRBV7-9 and TRBJ1-3, the full variable domain reads DTGVSQNPRHKITKRGQNVTFRCDPISEHNRLYWYRQTLGQGPEFLTYFQNEAQLEKSRLLSDRFSAERPKGSFSTLEIQRTEQGDSAMYLCASSFIRAGNTIYFGEGSWLTVV.

This clonotype has a handful of counts. The rearrangement joins TRBV27 to TRBJ1-2; 9 nucleotides match TRBD1. CDR3 length: 13 amino acids. Trimming at V came to 6 bases and at J to 7 bases, leaving 6 bases not matched to a gene. Germline-derived CDR1 and CDR2 are MNHEY and SMNVEV (reference sequence). The CDR3 DNA reads as TGTGCCAGCAGGTTACAGGGGGCCGGTGGCTACACCTTC. Residues: CASRLQGAGGYTF.

This chain uses TRBV29-1 with TRBJ2-5; tentatively, D is TRBD1 (5 bases). V was shortened by 6 bases and J by 2 bases, with 10 bases between the two germline ends. Germline CDR1 SQVTM, CDR2 ANQGSEA. The CDR3 consists of 12 residues. The DNA for the CDR3 is TGCAGCGTAGGGGCCGGACAAGAGACCCAGTACTTC. Translation: CSVGAGQETQYF.

This clonotype showed up many times. The chain links TRBV28 to TRBJ2-7; 8 bases map to TRBD1. The CDR3 spans 14 residues. CDR1 is MDHEN and CDR2 is SYDVKM in the germline V gene. The J segment lost 8 bases and the V segment lost 5 bases, leaving 11 bases of the junction unmatched. The CDR3 protein is CASSVTGQAAKQYF. The CDR3 DNA reads TGTGCCAGCAGTGTTACGGGACAGGCAGCTAAGCAGTACTTC.

V is TRBV4-3 and J is TRBJ2-3; unclear D gene. Trimming took 0 bases from V and 0 from J, leaving 10 bases between them. Germline CDR1 LGHNA, CDR2 YSLEER. This CDR3 is 16 amino acids long. The chain's CDR3 is CASSQEYGRSTDTQYF. CDR3 in DNA: TGCGCCAGCAGCCAAGAGTATGGCCGGAGCACAGATACGCAGTATTTT.

This clonotype was counted between two and nine times. Here the CDR3 reads CASSLLAGGTNEQFF. The CDR3 DNA follows: TGTGCCAGCAGCCTGCTAGCGGGGGGTACGAATGAGCAGTTCTTC. This chain connects TRBV14 to TRBJ2-1; 11 positions match TRBD2. J was trimmed by 7 bases and V by 4 bases; bases with no gene match: 6. CDR3 length: 15 amino acids. The V gene's germline CDR1 is SGHDN and CDR2 FVKESK.

The rearrangement uses TRBV18 and TRBJ2-7; 9 bases map to TRBD2. Germline CDR1 and CDR2: KGHSH and LQKENI. V dropped 4 bases and J dropped 4; count of bases not matched to a gene: 8. The CDR3 is 15 amino acids. CDR3 amino acids: CASSQGTSWVYEQYF. The CDR3 coding sequence is TGTGCCAGCTCACAAGGGACTAGCTGGGTGTACGAGCAGTACTTC.

V and J are TRBV4-2 and TRBJ1-2; a possible D gene is TRBD1 (5 bases). This CDR3 is 14 amino acids long. V shed 2 bases and J shed 6 bases, with 13 bases lying between them. Germline lookup yields CDR1 LGHNA and CDR2 YNFKEQ. CDR3 loop: CASSQTGTENGYTF. CDR3 DNA sequence: TGTGCCAGCAGCCAAACCGGGACCGAGAATGGCTACACCTTC.

The rearrangement links TRBV20-1 to TRBJ2-7, with D perhaps assigned TRBD1 or TRBD2 (7 bases each). This CDR3 is 13 amino acids long. Germline V gene sequence: CDR1 DFQATT, CDR2 SNEGSKA (reference sequence). V lost 2 bases and J lost 4, with 12 bases in between. In DNA form, the CDR3 reads TGCAGTGCTAGATCGCAGGGGGGGTACGAGCAGTACTTC. It codes for CSARSQGGYEQYF.

This clonotype has at least ten counts. This sequence joins TRBV6-2 or TRBV6-3 and TRBJ1-2, with D unresolved. V lost 6 bases to trimming and J lost 4 bases, with 18 bases between them. Germline-derived CDR1 and CDR2 are MNHEY and SVGEGT. This CDR3 comprises 15 residues. The chain's CDR3 is CASRNTKGVSYGYTF. CDR3 in DNA: TGTGCCAGCAGGAATACGAAGGGAGTTTCCTATGGCTACACCTTC.

This clonotype has a count of ten or more. The chain carries TRBV6-2 or TRBV6-3 and TRBJ2-5; weak D call: TRBD2 (5 bases). The length of the CDR3 is 14 residues. V lost 5 bases to trimming and J lost 2 bases, with 12 bases between them. Germline values: CDR1 MNHEY, CDR2 SVGEGT. CDR3 protein: CASSINGEQETQYF. CDR3 sequence (DNA): TGTGCCAGCAGTATCAACGGGGAGCAAGAGACCCAGTACTTC.

This clonotype appeared a few times. The V and J genes are TRBV7-9 and TRBJ1-1; D gene uncertain. V was cut by 7 bases and J by 5 bases, with 17 bases left in between. The CDR3 covers 14 residues. Germline V gene data show CDR1 as SEHNR and CDR2 as FQNEAQ (reference sequence). CDR3 nucleotides: TGTGCCAGCACCACGTCGGAGAGAGGAACTGAAGCTTTCTTT. It translates to CASTTSERGTEAFF.

This clonotype has only a few counts. J is TRBJ1-5 and V is TRBV10-3; perhaps TRBD1 as D (5 bases). This CDR3 spans 13 amino acids. Trimming removed 6 bases from V and 3 bases from J, with 9 bases in between. The germline V gene has CDR1 ENHRY and CDR2 SYGVKD. The chain's CDR3 is CAISPGDNQPQHF. Written as DNA, the CDR3 is TGTGCCATCAGCCCGGGGGACAATCAGCCCCAGCATTTT.

This chain joins TRBV6-5 and TRBJ2-7, with D perhaps matching TRBD1 (6 bases). The CDR3 covers 12 residues. Trimming took off 7 bases at V and 3 bases at J, with 10 bases between the two ends. CDR1 is MNHEY, CDR2 SVGAGI, per germline. In nucleotides, the CDR3 is TGTGCCAGCAAACAGGGACACTACGAGCAGTACTTC. Translation gives CASKQGHYEQYF.

This clonotype was counted a few times. This sequence joins TRBV4-3 and TRBJ1-6; 8 bases match TRBD1. J lost 11 bases, V lost 3 bases, and 9 bases had no gene match. Per germline, CDR1 LGHNA and CDR2 YSLEER. This CDR3 has 15 amino acids. The CDR3 loop reads CASSQAGQGLAPLHF. Written as DNA, the CDR3 is TGCGCCAGCAGCCAGGCCGGACAGGGTTTAGCACCCCTCCACTTT.

This sequence joins TRBV7-6 and TRBJ2-3; TRBD2 agrees at 9 bases. Germline CDR1 and CDR2: SGHVS and FNYEAQ. V dropped 3 bases and J dropped 4; count of bases not matched to a gene: 2. This CDR3 is built from 14 residues. The DNA for the CDR3 is TGTGCCAGCAGCTTCGGGACTAGCTCAGATACGCAGTATTTT. Amino acids: CASSFGTSSDTQYF.

A few counts support this clonotype. V usage is TRBV2 and J usage is TRBJ1-2; 9 nucleotides align to TRBD1. Germline trimming cut 3 bases from V and 6 bases from J; bases unmatched to any gene: 5. The CDR3 runs to 14 residues. Germline V gene sequence: CDR1 SNHLY, CDR2 FYNNEI. The CDR3 sequence is CASSEDRGIDGYTF. CDR3 nucleotide sequence: TGTGCCAGCAGTGAGGACAGGGGAATCGATGGCTACACCTTC.

This clonotype appeared many times. J is TRBJ2-1 and V is TRBV29-1, with 9 bases fitting TRBD1. Germline V gives CDR1 SQVTM, CDR2 ANQGSEA. CDR3 length: 13 residues. Trimming took 7 bases from V and 0 from J; bases not matched to a gene: 1. CDR3 loop: CSGDRVSYNEQFF. As DNA, the CDR3 is TGCAGCGGGGACAGGGTCTCCTACAATGAGCAGTTCTTC.

The V and J genes are TRBV7-8 and TRBJ1-2; D call uncertain. Trimming took 5 bases from V and 7 from J, leaving 11 bases between them. The CDR3 has 12 residues. The germline gives CDR1 SGHVS, CDR2 FQNEAQ. CDR3 coding DNA: TGTGCCAGCAGCCAAGGACGGGGTGGCTACACCTTC. Its protein product is CASSQGRGGYTF.

V usage is TRBV18 and J usage is TRBJ1-1, with D possibly matching TRBD1 (5 bases). The CDR3 loop spans 14 amino acids. CDR1 is KGHSH, CDR2 LQKENI, per germline. V was pared by 3 bases and J by 1 base, with 9 bases between. The CDR3 nucleotides are TGTGCCAGCTCACCGAGGGGTTCGAACACTGAAGCTTTCTTT. Its translation: CASSPRGSNTEAFF.